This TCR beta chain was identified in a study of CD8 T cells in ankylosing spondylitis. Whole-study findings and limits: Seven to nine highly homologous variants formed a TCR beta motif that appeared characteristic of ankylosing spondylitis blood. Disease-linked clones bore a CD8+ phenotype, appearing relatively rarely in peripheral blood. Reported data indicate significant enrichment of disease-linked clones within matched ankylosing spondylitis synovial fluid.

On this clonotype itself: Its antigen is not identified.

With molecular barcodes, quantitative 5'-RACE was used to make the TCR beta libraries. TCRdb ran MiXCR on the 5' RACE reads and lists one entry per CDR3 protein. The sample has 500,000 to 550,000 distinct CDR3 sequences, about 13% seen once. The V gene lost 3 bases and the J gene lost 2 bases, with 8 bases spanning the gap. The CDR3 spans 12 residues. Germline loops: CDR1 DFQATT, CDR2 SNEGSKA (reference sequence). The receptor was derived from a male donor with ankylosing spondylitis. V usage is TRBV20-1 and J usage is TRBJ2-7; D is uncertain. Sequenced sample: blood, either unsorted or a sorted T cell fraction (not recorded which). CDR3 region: CSARNQTYEQYF. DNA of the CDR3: TGCAGTGCTAGGAACCAAACCTACGAGCAGTACTTC.